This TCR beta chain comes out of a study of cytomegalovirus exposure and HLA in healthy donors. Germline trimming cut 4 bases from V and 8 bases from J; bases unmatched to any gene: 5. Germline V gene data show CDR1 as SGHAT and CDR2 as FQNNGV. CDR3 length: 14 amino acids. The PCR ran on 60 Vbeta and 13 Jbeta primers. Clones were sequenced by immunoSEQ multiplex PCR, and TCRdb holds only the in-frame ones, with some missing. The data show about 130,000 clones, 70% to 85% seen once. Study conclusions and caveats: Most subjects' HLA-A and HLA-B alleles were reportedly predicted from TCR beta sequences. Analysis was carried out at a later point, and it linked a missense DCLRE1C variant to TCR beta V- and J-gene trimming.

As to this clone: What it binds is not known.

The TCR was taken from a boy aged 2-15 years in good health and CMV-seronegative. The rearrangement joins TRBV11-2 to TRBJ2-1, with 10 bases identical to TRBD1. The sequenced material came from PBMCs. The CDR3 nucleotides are TGTGCCAGCAGCTCCTGGGACAGGGGATATGAGCAGTTCTTC. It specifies CASSSWDRGYEQFF.